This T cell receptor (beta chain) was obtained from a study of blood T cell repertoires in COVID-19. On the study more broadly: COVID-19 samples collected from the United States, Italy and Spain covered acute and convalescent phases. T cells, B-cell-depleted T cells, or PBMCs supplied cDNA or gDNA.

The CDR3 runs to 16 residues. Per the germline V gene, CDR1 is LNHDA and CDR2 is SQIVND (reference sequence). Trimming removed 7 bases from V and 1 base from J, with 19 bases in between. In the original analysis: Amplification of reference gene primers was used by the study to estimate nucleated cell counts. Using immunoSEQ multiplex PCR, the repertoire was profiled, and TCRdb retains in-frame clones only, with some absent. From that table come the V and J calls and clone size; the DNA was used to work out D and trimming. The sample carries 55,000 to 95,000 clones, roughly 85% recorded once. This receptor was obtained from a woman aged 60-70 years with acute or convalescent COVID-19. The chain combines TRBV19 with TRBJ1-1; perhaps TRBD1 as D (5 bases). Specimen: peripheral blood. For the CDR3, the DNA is TGTGCCAGTACTCCCCGGCTGGGGCAAGGGAACACTGAAGCTTTCTTT. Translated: CASTPRLGQGNTEAFF.